These 28 T cell receptor beta chains came from one sample sequenced in a study of cytomegalovirus exposure and HLA in healthy donors. The PCR employed 60 Vbeta primers together with 13 Jbeta primers. The protocol was immunoSEQ multiplex PCR, while the TCRdb copy is restricted to in-frame clones and leaves out a portion. The sample carries around 98,000 clones, approximately 75% recorded once. Source material: PBMCs. Receptor source: a woman between 40 and 50 years old in good health and CMV-seronegative.

The V call is TRBV28, the J call TRBJ2-2, with D tentatively TRBD2 (7 bases). Between the trimmed V and J ends, which lost 4 bases and 0 bases, there was a span of 15 bases. This CDR3 comprises 17 residues. Germline V gene lookup returns CDR1 MDHEN and CDR2 SYDVKM. The CDR3 region has the DNA TGTGCCAGCAGTTACCCCTGGGGGGGCGCGAACACCGGGGAGCTGTTTTTT. Translation: CASSYPWGGANTGELFF.

This clone was seen more than once but under ten times. The chain carries TRBV28 and TRBJ1-4; D might be TRBD1 (5 bases). The CDR3 extends over 12 amino acids. Germline lookup yields CDR1 MDHEN and CDR2 SYDVKM. Trimming took 3 bases from V and 8 from J, leaving 7 bases between them. In nucleotides, the CDR3 is TGTGCCAGCAGTTTGAACAGGGAAAAACTGTTTTTT. Protein: CASSLNREKLFF.

The chain links TRBV30 to TRBJ2-7; 10 bases are shared with TRBD1. The CDR3 runs to 16 residues. Germline CDR1 reads GTSNPN; CDR2 reads SVGIG (reference sequence). V shed 0 bases and J 3 bases; nucleotides not matched to a gene: 8. The CDR3 DNA follows: TGTGCCTGGAGTGTACTGGGGACAGGGGCCAGCTACGAGCAGTACTTC. As protein: CAWSVLGTGASYEQYF.

This clone was found once. This chain joins TRBV7-2 and TRBJ1-1; 7 bases are shared with TRBD1. The trim removed 5 bases at V and 7 bases at J, leaving 7 bases unmatched. The CDR3 sequence is 13 residues long. Germline V gene lookup returns CDR1 SGHTA and CDR2 FQGNSA. CDR3 in DNA: TGTGCCAGCAGCCCCGGACAGGTGGGTGAAGCTTTCTTT. Encoded protein: CASSPGQVGEAFF.

Here the CDR3 DNA reads TGCGCCAGCAGCGCAGGACTAGCGGTAAGCTCCTACAATGAGCAGTTCTTC. It translates to CASSAGLAVSSYNEQFF. The chain carries TRBV5-1 and TRBJ2-1, with 10 bases identical to TRBD2. V was pared by 4 bases and J by 0 bases, with 7 bases of the junction left unmatched. The CDR3 has 17 residues. Germline loops: CDR1 SGHRS, CDR2 YFSETQ.

CDR3 DNA sequence: TGTGCCAGCAGTGGGGCGCCATCTGGGACCCAGTACTTC. Encoded protein: CASSGAPSGTQYF. This chain joins TRBV2 and TRBJ2-5; D remains unclear. CDR3 length: 13 residues. Germline V CDR1 and CDR2: SNHLY, FYNNEI. Deletions cut 4 bases from V and 7 bases from J, with 13 bases between.

The chain combines TRBV28 with TRBJ1-6; D unresolved. Deletions cut 3 bases from V and 5 bases from J, with 14 bases between. CDR1 and CDR2 (germline): MDHEN, SYDVKM. CDR3 length: 16 amino acids. The DNA of the CDR3 is TGTGCCAGCAGTTTTGGGCGGCGGCGGGATAATTCACCCCTCCACTTT. It encodes CASSFGRRRDNSPLHF.

V and J are TRBV29-1 and TRBJ1-2; 7 bases match TRBD1. Germline trimming cut 4 bases from V and 5 bases from J; bases unmatched to any gene: 1. This CDR3 has 11 amino acids. CDR1 SQVTM and CDR2 ANQGSEA come from the germline V gene. CDR3 residues: CSVGGQYGYTF. The CDR3, as DNA: TGCAGCGTTGGGGGACAGTATGGCTACACCTTC.

This clone was picked up a small number of times. This chain links TRBV6-1 with TRBJ1-1; perhaps TRBD1 as D (5 bases). Germline CDR1 MNHNS, CDR2 SASEGT. V was pared by 2 bases and J by 3 bases, with 10 bases between. The CDR3 is made up of 14 amino acids. Here the CDR3 reads CASSEWGRHTEAFF. The CDR3 coding sequence is TGTGCCAGCAGTGAATGGGGCAGGCACACTGAAGCTTTCTTT.

This sequence joins TRBV7-2 and TRBJ1-4; maybe TRBD1 (6 bases). The germline V gene has CDR1 SGHTA and CDR2 FQGNSA. V dropped 5 bases and J dropped 8 bases, with 18 bases sitting between them. This CDR3 comprises 15 residues. The CDR3 region has the DNA TGTGCCAGCAGCCCACGAGGGGGGGAGGCAGAAAAACTGTTTTTT. Its protein is CASSPRGGEAEKLFF.

This CDR3 reads CASSLTTAKSSGANVLTF. DNA for the CDR3: TGTGCCAGCAGCTTAACGACAGCCAAGAGCTCTGGGGCCAACGTCCTGACTTTC. The V call is TRBV7-8, the J call TRBJ2-6; a weak D match, TRBD1 (5 bases). This CDR3 is built from 18 residues. V was trimmed by 2 bases and J by 0 bases, leaving 14 bases between them. Germline lookup yields CDR1 SGHVS and CDR2 FQNEAQ.

The rearrangement joins TRBV19 to TRBJ2-7; D is perhaps TRBD2 (6 bases). Per germline, CDR1 LNHDA and CDR2 SQIVND (reference sequence). Trimming left V 6 bases short and J 4 bases short, with 13 bases between. The CDR3 runs to 13 residues. In DNA form, the CDR3 reads TGTGCCAGTAGGAGAGCCGGGAGATACGAGCAGTACTTC. Amino acids: CASRRAGRYEQYF. Filled out from reference TRBV19 and TRBJ2-7, the complete variable domain reads DGGITQSPKYLFRKEGQNVTLSCEQNLNHDAMYWYRQDPGQGLRLIYYSQIVNDFQKGDIAEGYSVSREKKESFPLTVTSAQKNPTAFYLCASRRAGRYEQYFGPGTRLTVT.

As regards this clone: The germline gene is not matched at one end of the junction; a read error may be the cause. The J gene is TRBJ2-5, the V gene TRBV6-4; maybe TRBD1 (5 bases). Germline V gene sequence: CDR1 MRHNA, CDR2 SNTAGT. The CDR3 totals 13 residues. The chain's CDR3 is CASSAREGEAQYF. For the CDR3, the DNA is TGTGCCAGCAGTGCCAGGGAAGGAGAGGCCCAGTACTTC.

The CDR3 is CASKTSGQAAGNTIYF. The CDR3 DNA reads TGTGCCAGTAAAACAAGCGGACAGGCGGCGGGAAACACCATATATTTT. The chain recombines TRBV19 with TRBJ1-3, with 7 bases identical to TRBD1. The V and J ends lost 7 bases and 4 bases, in that order; junction bases with no gene match: 13. In germline, CDR1 is LNHDA, CDR2 SQIVND (reference sequence). The CDR3 extends over 16 amino acids.

The rearrangement links TRBV19 to TRBJ1-2, with D uncertain. The germline V gene has CDR1 LNHDA and CDR2 SQIVND (reference sequence). Trimming took 8 bases from V and 0 from J, leaving 7 bases between them. This CDR3 spans 12 amino acids. CDR3 loop: CASEAPNYGYTF. The CDR3 DNA reads as TGTGCCAGTGAGGCCCCTAACTATGGCTACACCTTC.

V is TRBV28 and J is TRBJ1-2; D is unclear. Germline CDR1 MDHEN, CDR2 SYDVKM. The CDR3 has 15 amino acids. Trimming cost V 5 bases and J 6 bases, with 19 bases left between them. This CDR3 reads CASSDTPHSSDGYTF. In DNA form, the CDR3 reads TGTGCCAGCAGTGACACACCCCATTCTTCTGATGGCTACACCTTC.

The gene calls are TRBV4-2 and TRBJ2-7, with TRBD2 matching 10 bases. CDR1 is LGHNA, CDR2 YNFKEQ, per germline. The CDR3 totals 15 residues. The V segment lost 1 base and the J segment 4 bases; nucleotides outside the gene matches: 4. The CDR3 DNA follows: TGTGCCAGCAGCCAAGTAAGGACTAGCGGTTACGAGCAGTACTTC. Encoded protein: CASSQVRTSGYEQYF.

The V call is TRBV7-6, the J call TRBJ2-1, with 10 nucleotides matching TRBD2. CDR1 is SGHVS, CDR2 FNYEAQ, per germline. CDR3 length: 17 residues. Trimming at V came to 5 bases and at J to 0 bases, leaving 7 bases not matched to a gene. The CDR3 DNA reads as TGTGCCAGCAGCAGACAGAGCGGGGGGGTCTCCTACAATGAGCAGTTCTTC. It encodes CASSRQSGGVSYNEQFF. The variable domain in full, completed from reference TRBV7-6 and TRBJ2-1, reads GAGVSQSPRYKVTKRGQDVALRCDPISGHVSLYWYRQALGQGPEFLTYFNYEAQQDKSGLPNDRFSAERPEGSISTLTIQRTEQRDSAMYRCASSRQSGGVSYNEQFFGPGTRLTVL.

This sequence joins TRBV4-1 and TRBJ1-2; D is possibly TRBD1 (6 bases). This CDR3 comprises 15 residues. Deletions cut 7 bases from V and 0 bases from J, with 15 bases between. Germline V gene sequence: CDR1 MGHRA, CDR2 YSYEKL. In DNA form, the CDR3 reads TGCGCCAGCAACCTAGGACAGACTACTAACTATGGCTACACCTTC. It specifies CASNLGQTTNYGYTF.

Regarding this clone: One junction end disagrees with the germline gene, perhaps due to a read error. CDR3 protein: CASSPGLAGPYNGQFF. The CDR3 DNA reads as TGTGCCAGTAGTCCAGGACTAGCGGGTCCCTACAATGGGCAGTTCTTC. The J gene is TRBJ2-1, the V gene TRBV19; 11 nucleotides match TRBD2. The CDR3 runs 16 residues. Per germline, CDR1 LNHDA and CDR2 SQIVND (reference sequence).

The chain combines TRBV19 with TRBJ2-1; tentative D call: TRBD2 (5 bases). The CDR3 has 15 amino acids. Trimming shortened V by 6 bases and J by 0 bases, and 12 bases separated the two germline ends. Germline CDR1 reads LNHDA; CDR2 reads SQIVND (reference sequence). The CDR3 nucleotides read TGTGCCAGTAGGAGAGACTACAGCTCCTACAATGAGCAGTTCTTC. Amino acid sequence: CASRRDYSSYNEQFF.

This chain links TRBV11-1 with TRBJ2-2, with D maybe TRBD2 (6 bases). The CDR3 spans 12 residues. Deletions cut 5 bases from V and 11 bases from J, with 12 bases between. Germline V CDR1 and CDR2: SGHAT, FQDESV (reference sequence). CDR3 sequence reads: CASSPQEGELFF. The DNA for the CDR3 is TGTGCCAGCAGCCCTCAGGAGGGAGAGCTGTTTTTT.

This rearrangement joins TRBV30 to TRBJ2-7; D possibly corresponds to TRBD1 (6 bases). Germline CDR1 and CDR2: GTSNPN and SVGIG (reference sequence). CDR3 length: 16 residues. The germline V and J ends were trimmed by 3 bases and 6 bases, with 24 bases remaining between them. CDR3 DNA sequence: TGTGCCTGGAGCATCCGCCGGGGACACGGCCGAGGCGAGCAGTACTTC. Residues: CAWSIRRGHGRGEQYF.

This clone was seen once. Compared with germline, one end of the junction differs, possibly owing to a read error. The chain recombines TRBV15 with TRBJ1-5; the D gene is possibly TRBD1 (6 bases). Germline V gene lookup returns CDR1 LNHNV and CDR2 YYDKDF (reference sequence). CDR3 size: 14 residues. The CDR3 coding sequence is TGTGCCACCAGTACGGGACAACCCAATCAGCCCCAGAATTTT. Its protein product is CATSTGQPNQPQNF.

The chain couples TRBV6-5 to TRBJ2-7; a possible D gene is TRBD1 (6 bases). V shed 0 bases and J shed 1 base, with 13 bases lying between them. Germline CDR1 reads MNHEY; CDR2 reads SVGAGI. This CDR3 region has 16 residues. This CDR3 is CASSYSRGRGSYEQYF. The DNA for the CDR3 is TGTGCCAGCAGTTACTCCAGGGGCCGCGGGTCCTACGAGCAGTACTTC.

The chain couples TRBV13 to TRBJ1-4; 8 bases align to TRBD1. In germline, CDR1 is PRHDT, CDR2 FYEKMQ (reference sequence). Trimming took 6 bases from V and 5 from J; bases not matched to a gene: 5. There are 14 residues in the CDR3. The CDR3 spells CASSQRQGNEKLFF. The CDR3 DNA sequence: TGTGCCAGCAGTCAAAGACAGGGGAATGAAAAACTGTTTTTT.

In this sample, this clone turned up a few times. The CDR3 region is CASSEQGQETQYF. In DNA form, the CDR3 reads TGTGCCAGCAGTGAACAGGGCCAGGAGACCCAGTACTTC. The rearrangement uses TRBV6-1 and TRBJ2-5, with D perhaps TRBD1 (5 bases). V was cut by 2 bases and J by 5 bases, with 9 bases left in between. The CDR3 runs 13 residues. The germline CDR1 and CDR2 sequences are MNHNS and SASEGT.

V gene TRBV7-2 combines with J gene TRBJ2-7; perhaps TRBD1 as D (6 bases). Germline V lookup: CDR1 SGHTA, CDR2 FQGNSA. Trimming took off 2 bases at V and 3 bases at J, with 14 bases between the two ends. This CDR3 region has 15 residues. CDR3 bases: TGTGCCAGCAGCTTACAGACGGACAGATTCTACGAGCAGTACTTC. This gives the protein CASSLQTDRFYEQYF.